The source of this T cell receptor (beta chain) is a study of human T cells and chemical hapten exposure. Looking at the study overall: Among samples, TCR yields varied mainly because of small differences in pooled library volume. General study results and limits: High-frequency TCRs, those above 1 in 1000, stayed the same after DPC sensitization.

RNA extraction used unfractionated whole blood as the source of total RNA. As the library was built, unique molecular identifiers were attached to individual cDNA molecules. Study processing details: Sample-level TCR yields exhibited a median of approximately 96,000, with a range of 23,224 to 690,600. TCRdb independently ran MiXCR on the 5' RACE reads; one entry per CDR3 protein. The authors' filters were not applied to this entry. The top ten hold about 1.3% of the sample, which has about 140,000 distinct CDR3 sequences, 3.5% to 5% seen once. As regards this clonotype: As yet, its antigen is unknown. This may be a read error: a much more frequent sequence differs by one nucleotide.

This TCR was sampled from a female donor in good health.

The CDR3 DNA follows: TGTGCCAGCAGTTTTCGCACAGGAGGCGGGCAGTACTTC. Amino acids: CASSFRTGGGQYF. The chain couples TRBV27 to TRBJ2-7, with D possibly being TRBD1 or TRBD2 (5 bases each). Germline values: CDR1 MNHEY, CDR2 SMNVEV (reference sequence). Trimming stripped 3 bases from V and 9 bases from J, with 15 bases between. CDR3 length: 13 amino acids.